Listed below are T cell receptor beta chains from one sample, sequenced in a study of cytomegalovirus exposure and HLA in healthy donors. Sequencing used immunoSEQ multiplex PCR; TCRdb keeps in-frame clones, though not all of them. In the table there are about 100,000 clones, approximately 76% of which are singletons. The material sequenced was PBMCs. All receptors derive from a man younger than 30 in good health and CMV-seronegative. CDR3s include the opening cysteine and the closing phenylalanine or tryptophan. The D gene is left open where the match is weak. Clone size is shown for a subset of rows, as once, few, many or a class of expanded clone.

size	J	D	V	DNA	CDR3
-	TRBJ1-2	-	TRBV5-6	TGTGCCAGCAGCTTGCCCCAGGTAAACTATGGCTACACCTTC	CASSLPQVNYGYTF
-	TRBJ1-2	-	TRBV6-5	TGTGCCAGCAGCTTCCGGGAATTGCGAGGCTACACCTTC	CASSFRELRGYTF
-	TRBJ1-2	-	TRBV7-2	TGTGCCAGCAGCTCGGTTTGGAACTATGGCTACACCTTC	CASSSVWNYGYTF
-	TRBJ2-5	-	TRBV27	TGTGCCGGGCCGCGAGGGCCCCCCGAGACCCAGTACTTC	CAGPRGPPETQYF
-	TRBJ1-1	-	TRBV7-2	TGTGCCAGCAGCAAGACCCTGGCGGGTACTGAAGCTTTCTTT	CASSKTLAGTEAFF
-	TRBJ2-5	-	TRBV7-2	TGTGCCAGCAGCCCGATGGGGGCACGTGAGACCCAGTACTTC	CASSPMGARETQYF
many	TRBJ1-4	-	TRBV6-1	TGTGCCAGCACCCAAGGCCGGGTAACTAATGAAAAACTGTTTTTT	CASTQGRVTNEKLFF
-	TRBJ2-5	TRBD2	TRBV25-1	TGTGCCAGCAGCGGGGGGGCCTCACAAGAGACCCAGTACTTC	CASSGGASQETQYF
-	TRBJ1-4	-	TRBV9	TGTGCCAGCAGCGTAGCAGGGGCGCGAGGGGAAAAACTGTTTTTT	CASSVAGARGEKLFF
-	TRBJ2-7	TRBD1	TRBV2	TGTGCCAGCAGTCGGACAGGGGGGGACTACGAGCAGTACTTC	CASSRTGGDYEQYF
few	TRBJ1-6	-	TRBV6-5	TGTGCCAGCAGCCAGGGGAAGAATTCACCCCTCCACTTT	CASSQGKNSPLHF
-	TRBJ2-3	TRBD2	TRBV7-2	TGTGCCAGCAGCTCCAAGCGGGGGGGCCTGGATACGCAGTATTTT	CASSSKRGGLDTQYF
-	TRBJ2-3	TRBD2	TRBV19	TGTGCCAGTAGTGTGTTCGGGGGGGCCGGTGATACGCAGTATTTT	CASSVFGGAGDTQYF
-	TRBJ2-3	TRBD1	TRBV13	TGTGCCAGCAGCTCGGCCGGGACAGGGGAATGGAATACGCAGTATTTT	CASSSAGTGEWNTQYF